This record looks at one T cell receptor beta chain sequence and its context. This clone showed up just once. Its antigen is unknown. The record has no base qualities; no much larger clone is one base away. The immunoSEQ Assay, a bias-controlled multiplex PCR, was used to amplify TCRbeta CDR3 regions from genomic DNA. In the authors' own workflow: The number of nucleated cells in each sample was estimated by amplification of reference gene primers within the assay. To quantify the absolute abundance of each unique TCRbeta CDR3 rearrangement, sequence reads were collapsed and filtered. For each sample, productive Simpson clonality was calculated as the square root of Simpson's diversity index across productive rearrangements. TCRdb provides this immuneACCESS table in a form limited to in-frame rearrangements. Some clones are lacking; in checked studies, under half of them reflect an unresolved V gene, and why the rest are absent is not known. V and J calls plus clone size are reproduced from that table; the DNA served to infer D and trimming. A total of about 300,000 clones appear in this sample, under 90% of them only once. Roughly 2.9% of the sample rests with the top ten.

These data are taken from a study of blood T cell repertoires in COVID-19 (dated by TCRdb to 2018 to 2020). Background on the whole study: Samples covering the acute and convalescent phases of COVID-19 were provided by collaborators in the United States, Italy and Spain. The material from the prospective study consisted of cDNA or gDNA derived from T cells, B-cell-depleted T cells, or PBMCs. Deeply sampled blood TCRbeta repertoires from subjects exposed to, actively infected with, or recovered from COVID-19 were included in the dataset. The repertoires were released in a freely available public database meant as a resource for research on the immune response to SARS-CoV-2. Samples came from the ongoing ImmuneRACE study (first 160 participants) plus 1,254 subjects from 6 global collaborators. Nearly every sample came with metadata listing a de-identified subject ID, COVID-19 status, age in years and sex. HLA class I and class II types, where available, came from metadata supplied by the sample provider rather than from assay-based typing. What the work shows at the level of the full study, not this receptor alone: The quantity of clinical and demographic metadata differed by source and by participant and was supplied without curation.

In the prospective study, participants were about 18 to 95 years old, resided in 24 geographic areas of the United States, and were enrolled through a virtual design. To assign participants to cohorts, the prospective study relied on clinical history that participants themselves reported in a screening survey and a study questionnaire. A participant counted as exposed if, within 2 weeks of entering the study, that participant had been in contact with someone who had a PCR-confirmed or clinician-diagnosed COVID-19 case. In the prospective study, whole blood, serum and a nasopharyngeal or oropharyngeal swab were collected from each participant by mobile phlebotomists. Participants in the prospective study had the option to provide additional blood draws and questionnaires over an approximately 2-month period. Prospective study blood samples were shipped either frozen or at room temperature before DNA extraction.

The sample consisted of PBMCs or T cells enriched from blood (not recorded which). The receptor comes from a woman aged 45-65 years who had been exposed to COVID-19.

The CDR3 in this case is CASSESSGGENEQFF. The base sequence is TGTGCCAGCAGTGAATCTAGCGGGGGGGAGAATGAGCAGTTCTTC. This chain is built from TRBV25-1 and TRBJ2-1; 12 nucleotides in the junction match TRBD2. Via the germline V gene, CDR1 is MGHDK and CDR2 SYGVNS. Here V drops 1 base and J drops 7 bases, and the junction holds 2 bases not matched to any gene. Taken from cysteine to phenylalanine, the CDR3 has 15 residues. The entry retains the CDR3 DNA only, 45 bases that are in frame from base 1.